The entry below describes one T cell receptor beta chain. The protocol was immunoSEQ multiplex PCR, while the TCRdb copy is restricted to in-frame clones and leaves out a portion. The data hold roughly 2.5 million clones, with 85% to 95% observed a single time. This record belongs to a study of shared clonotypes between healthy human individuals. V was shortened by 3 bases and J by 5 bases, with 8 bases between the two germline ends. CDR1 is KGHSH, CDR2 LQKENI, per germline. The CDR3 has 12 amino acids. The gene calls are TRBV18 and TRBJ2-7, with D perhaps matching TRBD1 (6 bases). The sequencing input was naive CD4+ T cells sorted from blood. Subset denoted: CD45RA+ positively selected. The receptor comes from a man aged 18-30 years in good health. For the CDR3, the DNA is TGTGCCAGCTCACCTAGGACAGACGAGCAGTACTTC. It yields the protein CASSPRTDEQYF.